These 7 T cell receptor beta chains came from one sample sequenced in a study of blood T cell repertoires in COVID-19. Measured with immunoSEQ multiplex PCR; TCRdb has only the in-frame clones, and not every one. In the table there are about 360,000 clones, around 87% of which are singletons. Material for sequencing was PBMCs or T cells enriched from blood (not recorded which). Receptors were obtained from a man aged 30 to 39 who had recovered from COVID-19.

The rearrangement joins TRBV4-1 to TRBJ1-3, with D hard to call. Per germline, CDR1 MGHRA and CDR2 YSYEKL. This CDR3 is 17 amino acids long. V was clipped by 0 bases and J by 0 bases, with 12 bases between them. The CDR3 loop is CASSQERGSNSGNTIYF. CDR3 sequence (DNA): TGCGCCAGCAGCCAAGAGCGCGGGAGTAACTCTGGAAACACCATATATTTT.

Written as DNA, the CDR3 is TGTGCCAGCAGCTTGGGTTTAGTCGGACAAGATACGCAGTATTTT. Its translation: CASSLGLVGQDTQYF. The chain uses TRBV5-4 and TRBJ2-3; D perhaps matches TRBD1 (5 bases). Trimming pared 0 bases from V and 5 bases from J, leaving 13 bases between. Germline V gene data show CDR1 as SGHNT and CDR2 as YYREEE (reference sequence). The CDR3 spans 15 residues.

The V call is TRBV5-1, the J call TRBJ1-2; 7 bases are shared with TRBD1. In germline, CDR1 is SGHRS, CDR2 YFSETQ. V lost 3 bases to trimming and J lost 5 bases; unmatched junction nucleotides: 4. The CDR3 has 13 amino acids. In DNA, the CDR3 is TGCGCCAGCAGCTGGGGGACAGAATATGGCTACACCTTC. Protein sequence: CASSWGTEYGYTF.

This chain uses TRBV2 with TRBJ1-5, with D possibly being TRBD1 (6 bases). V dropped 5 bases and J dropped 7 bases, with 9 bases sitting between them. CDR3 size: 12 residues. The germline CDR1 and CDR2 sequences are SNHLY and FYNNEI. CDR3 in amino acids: CASSHRDQPQHF. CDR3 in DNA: TGTGCCAGCAGTCACAGGGACCAGCCCCAGCATTTT.

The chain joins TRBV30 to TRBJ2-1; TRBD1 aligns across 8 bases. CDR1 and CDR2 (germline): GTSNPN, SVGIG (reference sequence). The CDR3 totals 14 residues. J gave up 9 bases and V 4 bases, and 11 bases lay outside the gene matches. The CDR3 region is CAWNGQGLRSEQFF. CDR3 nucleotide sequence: TGTGCCTGGAATGGACAGGGCCTGAGGAGTGAGCAGTTCTTC.

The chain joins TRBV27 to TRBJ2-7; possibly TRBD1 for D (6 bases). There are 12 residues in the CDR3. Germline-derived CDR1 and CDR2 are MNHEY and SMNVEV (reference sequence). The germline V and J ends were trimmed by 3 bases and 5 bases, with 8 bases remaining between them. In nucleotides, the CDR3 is TGTGCCAGCAGTTTGGGGGCCCACGAGCAGTACTTC. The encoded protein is CASSLGAHEQYF.

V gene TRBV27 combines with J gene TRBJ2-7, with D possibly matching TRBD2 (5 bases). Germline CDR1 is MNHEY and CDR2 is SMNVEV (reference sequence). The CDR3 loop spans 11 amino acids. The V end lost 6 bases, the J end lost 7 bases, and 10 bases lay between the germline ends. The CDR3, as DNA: TGTGCCAGCAGGAGATCGGGAGAGCAGTACTTC. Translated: CASRRSGEQYF.